The text below deals with one TCR beta chain. What it binds is unknown. The data originate from a study of beta chain features in type 1 diabetes. Overall study findings and caveats: Healthy donors had naive, central memory and Treg TCRB repertoires that appeared less similar than those seen among patients. There was a possibility that cDNA sequencing over-represented cells with high TCR expression.

A single heparinised draw of roughly 120 mL on average was taken per donor. Per germline, CDR1 WNHNN and CDR2 SYGVQD (reference sequence). V lost 0 bases and J lost 4, with 9 bases in between. The CDR3 contains 14 residues. The entirety of the isolated RNA underwent reverse transcription, so expressed TCRB transcripts were sequenced. Sequenced by immunoSEQ multiplex PCR; TCRdb stores in-frame clones only, minus some. The sample carries about 180,000 clones, about 13% recorded once. The sequence came from a woman younger than 30 in good health. This chain links TRBV10-1 with TRBJ1-1; D ambiguous. The sample was central memory CD4+ T cells from blood. CDR3 region: CASSESRVVTEAFF. Here the CDR3 DNA reads TGCGCCAGCAGTGAGTCGAGGGTAGTCACTGAAGCTTTCTTT.